A selection of T cell receptor beta chains follows, all from one sample in a study of identical twins. TCRdb processed the 5' RACE reads anew with MiXCR; each CDR3 protein has one entry. Of some 760,000 distinct CDR3 sequences listed, 15% to 20% are singletons. These data were also reused for a study on T cells expressing NK-cell markers.

Specimen: PBMCs. The receptors were sampled from a woman aged 18-29 years in good health. Both conserved end residues are part of each CDR3.

V	J	CDR3
TRBV20-1	TRBJ2-4	CSANRGRNIQYF
TRBV6-2/TRBV6-3	TRBJ2-7	CASSYLAGGHEQYF
TRBV27	TRBJ2-7	CASINPSGGRYEQYF
TRBV11-2	TRBJ1-2	CASSFTRMSGGYTF
TRBV7-7	TRBJ2-3	CASSFGHNTDTQYF
TRBV10-3	TRBJ2-7	CAISAGGGEQYF
TRBV12-2	TRBJ2-7	CASRLAQARAKQYF
TRBV20-1	TRBJ2-7	CSARLRESHEQYF
TRBV7-6	TRBJ2-3	CASSFGLAGGASTDTQYF
TRBV6-6	TRBJ1-1	CASPPRVDTEAFF
TRBV9	TRBJ2-1	CASSVDSGRAIQFF
TRBV20-1	TRBJ1-1	CSADTTVDTEAFF
TRBV20-1	TRBJ1-3	CSAVDGAKGTIYF
TRBV29-1	TRBJ1-2	CSVEDYGDGYTF
TRBV10-2	TRBJ2-3	CASSGAGGPSDTQYF
TRBV27	TRBJ2-1	CASSITSFADEQFF
TRBV20-1	TRBJ2-7	CSAGGRVHEQYF
TRBV7-9	TRBJ1-1	CASSFQGRSTEAFF
TRBV6-5	TRBJ2-7	CASSYSTGRSYEQYF
TRBV14	TRBJ2-7	CASSRAAGGAEQYF
TRBV5-6	TRBJ2-1	CASSRCEQFF
TRBV15	TRBJ1-5	CATIGRYNQPQHF
TRBV12-3/TRBV12-4	TRBJ2-1	CASSLASGGGEQFF
TRBV5-1	TRBJ2-1	CASSLEGQVYNEQFF
TRBV12-3/TRBV12-4	TRBJ2-3	CASSGEGVKRNTQYF
TRBV12-3/TRBV12-4	TRBJ1-1	CASKLGGLGTEAFF
TRBV7-9	TRBJ2-7	CASSLNPLANSYEQYF
TRBV5-1	TRBJ2-1	CASSLISIKNEQFF
TRBV20-1	TRBJ2-5	CSAQTTPRTQYF
TRBV6-2/TRBV6-3	TRBJ2-2	CASSWDRVNTGELFF
TRBV6-5	TRBJ1-1	CASSYSPQSEAFF
TRBV27	TRBJ2-3	CASSPWSGRWSDTQYF
TRBV7-2	TRBJ1-4	CASSFTRLNEKLFF
TRBV7-2	TRBJ1-1	CASSLATGVNTEAFF
TRBV12-3/TRBV12-4	TRBJ1-2	CASSFMGDGYTF
TRBV7-2	TRBJ2-3	CASSLGGLSSTDTQYF
TRBV12-3/TRBV12-4	TRBJ1-1	CASNVAGAGAFF
TRBV18	TRBJ2-7	CASSPRQGVYEQYF
TRBV6-4	TRBJ2-3	CASSDGTGGPDTQYF
TRBV10-3	TRBJ2-2	CAISPSSGVNTGELFF
TRBV3-1	TRBJ1-5	CASSQSSRQPQHF
TRBV5-1	TRBJ2-2	CASSLIEQPNTGELFF
TRBV12-3/TRBV12-4	TRBJ1-5	CASSFTLYQPQHF
TRBV9	TRBJ2-1	CASSRLGTIYNEQFF
TRBV5-4	TRBJ2-5	CASSLRGMETQYF
TRBV6-2/TRBV6-3	TRBJ2-5	CASSYPPQGETQYF
TRBV12-3/TRBV12-4	TRBJ2-3	CASSESGTGVKDTQYF
TRBV20-1	TRBJ2-7	CSASPTGTGLYEQYF
TRBV7-2	TRBJ2-2	CASSLWTANTGELFF
TRBV20-1	TRBJ2-3	CSAPTGGSGRAQYF
TRBV9	TRBJ2-1	CASSAYLAGGADEQFF
TRBV5-6	TRBJ2-7	CASSQRGQGVRSEQYF
TRBV20-1	TRBJ2-3	CSASGTSGGAPDTQYF
TRBV6-5	TRBJ2-1	CASSYSMKGSEQFF
TRBV12-3/TRBV12-4	TRBJ2-2	CAISFRARLAGYTGELFF
TRBV6-2/TRBV6-3	TRBJ2-2	CASSRALTNTGELFF
TRBV11-2	TRBJ2-7	CASSKGDTYEQYF
TRBV12-3/TRBV12-4	TRBJ2-3	CATRGGTDTQYF
TRBV20-1	TRBJ2-7	CSARDETYEQYF
TRBV5-1	TRBJ2-6	CASSIEPLGSGANVLTF